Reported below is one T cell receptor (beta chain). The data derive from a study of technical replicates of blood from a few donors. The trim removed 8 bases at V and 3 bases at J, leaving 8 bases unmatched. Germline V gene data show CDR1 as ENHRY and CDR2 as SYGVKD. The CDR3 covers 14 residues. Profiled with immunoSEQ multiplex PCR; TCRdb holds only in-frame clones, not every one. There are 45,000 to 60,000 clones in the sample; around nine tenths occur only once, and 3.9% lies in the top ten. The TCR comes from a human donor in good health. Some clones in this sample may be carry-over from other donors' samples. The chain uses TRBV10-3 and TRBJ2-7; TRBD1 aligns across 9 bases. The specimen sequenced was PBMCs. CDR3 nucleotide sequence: TGTGCCATCGGCACAGGGGGCTTCGACTACGAGCAGTACTTC. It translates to CAIGTGGFDYEQYF.